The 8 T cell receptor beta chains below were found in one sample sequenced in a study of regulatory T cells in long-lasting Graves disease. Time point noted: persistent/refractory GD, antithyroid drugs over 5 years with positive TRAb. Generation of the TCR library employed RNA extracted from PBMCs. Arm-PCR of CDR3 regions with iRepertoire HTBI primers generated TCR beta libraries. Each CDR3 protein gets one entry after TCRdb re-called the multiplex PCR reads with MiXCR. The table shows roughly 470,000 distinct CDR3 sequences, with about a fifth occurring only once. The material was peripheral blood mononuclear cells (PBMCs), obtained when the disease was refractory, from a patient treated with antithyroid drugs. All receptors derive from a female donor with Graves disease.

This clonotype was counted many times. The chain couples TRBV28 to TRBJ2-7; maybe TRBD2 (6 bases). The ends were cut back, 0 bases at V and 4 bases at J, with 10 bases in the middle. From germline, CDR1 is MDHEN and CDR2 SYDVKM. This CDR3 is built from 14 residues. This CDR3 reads CASSLWGGQYEQYF. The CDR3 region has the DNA TGTGCCAGCAGTTTATGGGGAGGTCAATACGAGCAGTACTTC.

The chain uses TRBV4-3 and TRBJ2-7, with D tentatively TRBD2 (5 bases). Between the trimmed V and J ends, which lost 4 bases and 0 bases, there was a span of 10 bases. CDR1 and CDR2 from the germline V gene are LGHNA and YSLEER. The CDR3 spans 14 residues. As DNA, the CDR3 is TGCGCCAGCAGCCCCTTTGCGGGCTCCTACGAGCAGTACTTC. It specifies CASSPFAGSYEQYF.

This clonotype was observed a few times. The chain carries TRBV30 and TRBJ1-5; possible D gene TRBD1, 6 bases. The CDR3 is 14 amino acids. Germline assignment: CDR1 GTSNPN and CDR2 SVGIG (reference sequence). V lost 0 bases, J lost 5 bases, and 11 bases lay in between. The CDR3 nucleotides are TGTGCCTGGAGTGTGGAAGGGGGTGATCAGCCCCAGCATTTT. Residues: CAWSVEGGDQPQHF.

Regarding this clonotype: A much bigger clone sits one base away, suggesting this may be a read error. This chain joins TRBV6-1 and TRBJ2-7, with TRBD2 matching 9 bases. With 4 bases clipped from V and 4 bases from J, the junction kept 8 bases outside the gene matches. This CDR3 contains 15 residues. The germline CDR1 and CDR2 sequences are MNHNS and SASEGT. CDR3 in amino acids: CASSALAGGSYEQYF. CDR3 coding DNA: TGTGCCAGCAGTGCCCTCGCGGGAGGGTCGTACGAGCAGTACTTC.

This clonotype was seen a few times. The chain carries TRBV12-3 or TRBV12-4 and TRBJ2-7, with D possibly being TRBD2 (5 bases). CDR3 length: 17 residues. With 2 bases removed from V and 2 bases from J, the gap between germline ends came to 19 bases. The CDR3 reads CASSLFFAGQDPYEQYF. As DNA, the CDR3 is TGTGCCAGCAGTTTATTTTTTGCGGGTCAGGATCCCTACGAGCAGTACTTC.

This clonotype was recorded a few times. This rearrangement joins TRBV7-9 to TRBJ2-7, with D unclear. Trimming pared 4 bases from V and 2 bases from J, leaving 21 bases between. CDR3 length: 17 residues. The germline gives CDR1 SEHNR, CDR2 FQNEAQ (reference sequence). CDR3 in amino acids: CASSSTKVGSSAYEQYF. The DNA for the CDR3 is TGTGCCAGCAGCTCAACAAAAGTGGGCAGTTCGGCCTACGAGCAGTACTTC. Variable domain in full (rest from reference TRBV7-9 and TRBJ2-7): DTGVSQNPRHKITKRGQNVTFRCDPISEHNRLYWYRQTLGQGPEFLTYFQNEAQLEKSRLLSDRFSAERPKGSFSTLEIQRTEQGDSAMYLCASSSTKVGSSAYEQYFGPGTRLTVT.

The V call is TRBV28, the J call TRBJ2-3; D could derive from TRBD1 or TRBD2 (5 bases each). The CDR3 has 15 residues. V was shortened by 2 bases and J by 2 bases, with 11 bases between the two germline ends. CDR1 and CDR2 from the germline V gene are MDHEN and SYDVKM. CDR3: CASSLIGTTTDTQYF. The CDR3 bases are TGTGCCAGCAGTTTAATTGGGACCACCACAGATACGCAGTATTTT.

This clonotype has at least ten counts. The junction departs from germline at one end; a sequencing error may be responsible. The CDR3 sequence: CSARGEDILYGYTF. The DNA of the CDR3 is TGCAGTGCCAGAGGGGAGGATATTCTCTATGGCTACACCTTC. The chain recombines TRBV20-1 with TRBJ1-2, with D possibly matching TRBD1 (5 bases). Germline-derived CDR1 and CDR2 are DFQATT and SNEGSKA (reference sequence). The CDR3 length is 14 residues.